This T cell receptor (beta chain) is drawn from a study of control samples from healthy donors and cancer patients. The CDR3 sequence is 15 residues long. V shed 5 bases, J shed 6 bases, and the junction held 9 bases outside the gene matches. Germline CDR1 is MNHEY and CDR2 is SVGEGT. Repertoires were generated with immunoSEQ multiplex PCR, while TCRdb's copy carries only in-frame clones and drops some. The sample includes about 100,000 clones, just under 95% of them seen just once. This clonotype originated in a human donor in good health. The donor label of this sample is uncertain. The rearrangement links TRBV6-2 or TRBV6-3 to TRBJ1-5; 8 bases are a match to TRBD1. The material sequenced was blood. CDR3 sequence: CASSNDRGTGQPQHF. In DNA, the CDR3 is TGTGCCAGCAGTAACGACAGGGGAACCGGTCAGCCCCAGCATTTT.